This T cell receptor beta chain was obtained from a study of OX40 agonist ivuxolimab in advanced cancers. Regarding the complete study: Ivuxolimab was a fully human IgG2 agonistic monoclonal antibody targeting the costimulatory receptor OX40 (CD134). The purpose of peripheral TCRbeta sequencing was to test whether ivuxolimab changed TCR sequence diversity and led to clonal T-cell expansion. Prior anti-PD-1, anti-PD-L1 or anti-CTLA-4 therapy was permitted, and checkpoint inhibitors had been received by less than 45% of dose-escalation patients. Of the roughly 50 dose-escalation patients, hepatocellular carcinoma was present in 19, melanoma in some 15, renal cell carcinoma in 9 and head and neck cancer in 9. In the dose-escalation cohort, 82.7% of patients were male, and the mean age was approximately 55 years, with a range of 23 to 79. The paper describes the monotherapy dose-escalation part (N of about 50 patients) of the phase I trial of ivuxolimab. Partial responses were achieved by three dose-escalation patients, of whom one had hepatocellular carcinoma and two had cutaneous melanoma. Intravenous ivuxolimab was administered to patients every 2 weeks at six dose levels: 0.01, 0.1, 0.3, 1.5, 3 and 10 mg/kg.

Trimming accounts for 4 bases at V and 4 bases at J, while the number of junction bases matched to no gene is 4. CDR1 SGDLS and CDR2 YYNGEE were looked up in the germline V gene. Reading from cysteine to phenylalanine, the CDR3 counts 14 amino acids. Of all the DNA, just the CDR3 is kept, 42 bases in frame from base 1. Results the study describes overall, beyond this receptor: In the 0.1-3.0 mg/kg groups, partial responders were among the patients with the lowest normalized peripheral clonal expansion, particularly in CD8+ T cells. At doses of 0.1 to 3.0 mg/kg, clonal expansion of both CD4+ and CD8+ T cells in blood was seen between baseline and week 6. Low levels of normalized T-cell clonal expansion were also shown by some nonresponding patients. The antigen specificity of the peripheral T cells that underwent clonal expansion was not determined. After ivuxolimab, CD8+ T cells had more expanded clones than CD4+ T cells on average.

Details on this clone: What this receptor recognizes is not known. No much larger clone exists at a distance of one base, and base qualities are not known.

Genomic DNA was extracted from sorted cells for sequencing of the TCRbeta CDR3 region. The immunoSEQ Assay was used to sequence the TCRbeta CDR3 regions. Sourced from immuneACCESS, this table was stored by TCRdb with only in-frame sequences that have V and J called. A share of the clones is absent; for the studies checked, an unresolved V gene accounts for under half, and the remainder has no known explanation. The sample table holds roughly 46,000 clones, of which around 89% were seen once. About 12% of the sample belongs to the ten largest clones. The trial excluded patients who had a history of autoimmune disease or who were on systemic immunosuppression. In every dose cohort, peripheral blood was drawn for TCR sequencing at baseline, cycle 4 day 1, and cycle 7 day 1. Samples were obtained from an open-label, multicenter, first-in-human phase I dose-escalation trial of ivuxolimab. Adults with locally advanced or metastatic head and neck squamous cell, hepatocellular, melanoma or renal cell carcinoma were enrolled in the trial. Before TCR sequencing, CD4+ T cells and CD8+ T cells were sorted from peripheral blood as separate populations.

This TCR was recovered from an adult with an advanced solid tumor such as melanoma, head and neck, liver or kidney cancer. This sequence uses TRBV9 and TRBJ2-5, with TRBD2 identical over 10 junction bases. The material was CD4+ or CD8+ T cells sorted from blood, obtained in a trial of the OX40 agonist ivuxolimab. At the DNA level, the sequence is TGTGCCAGCAGCATGGGACTAGCGCCAGAGACCCAGTACTTC. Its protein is CASSMGLAPETQYF.